This entry lists 17 T cell receptor beta chains sequenced from one sample in a study of T cell repertoires in cytomegalovirus infection (dated by TCRdb to between 2018 and 2021). The treatment or condition label, read with the paper, signifies: in vitro stimulation with specific CMV peptide epitopes to enrich CMV-specific T cells. These TCRs' antigens remain unknown. Sequencing took place on an Illumina HiSeq 1500. TCRdb reanalyzed the raw reads on its own, using fastp at Q25 for trimming and MiXCR for clone calling, and kept in-frame beta chains. Duplicate CDR3 protein sequences are folded into a single record with the most common DNA and genes. The table for this sample lists 800,000 to 950,000 distinct CDR3 sequences; 32% of them were counted only once. The ten largest clones represent approximately 13% of the sample. The source was cultured CD8+ T cells from PBMCs, collected from culture after CMV antigen stimulation. All receptors derive from a human donor in good health (CMV status not recorded). Some clones in this sample may be carry-over from other donors' samples.

This clonotype was recorded a few times. The genes are TRBV27 and TRBJ1-2; unclear D gene. Trimming stripped 3 bases from V and 7 bases from J, with 9 bases between. The CDR3 has 12 amino acids. Germline V gene data show CDR1 as MNHEY and CDR2 as SMNVEV (reference sequence). This chain's CDR3 is CASSFTGFGYTF. The CDR3 DNA is TGTGCCAGCAGTTTTACGGGATTTGGCTACACCTTC.

The chain has TRBV4-1 and TRBJ1-6; 7 nucleotides line up with TRBD1. V lost 0 bases to trimming and J lost 5 bases; unmatched junction nucleotides: 19. The CDR3 extends over 21 amino acids. Germline V gene lookup returns CDR1 MGHRA and CDR2 YSYEKL. The DNA for the CDR3 is TGCGCCAGCAGCCAAGAACGATGGGGGACAGATCATGGTACCGATAATTCACCCCTCCACTTT. This encodes CASSQERWGTDHGTDNSPLHF.

This chain uses TRBV24-1 with TRBJ2-1, with D perhaps matching TRBD2 (5 bases). V was cut by 6 bases and J by 3 bases, with 11 bases left in between. The CDR3 consists of 14 residues. Germline V gene lookup returns CDR1 KGHDR and CDR2 SFDVKD. The CDR3 here is CATSTGFSYNEQFF. In DNA, the CDR3 is TGTGCCACCAGTACGGGGTTTAGCTACAATGAGCAGTTCTTC.

The chain carries TRBV27 and TRBJ2-7; D is perhaps TRBD2 (6 bases). CDR3 length equals 13 residues. CDR1 is MNHEY and CDR2 is SMNVEV in the germline V gene (reference sequence). V lost 2 bases, J lost 4 bases, and 9 bases lay in between. The DNA for the CDR3 is TGTGCCAGCAGTTTACAGGGAGGATACGAGCAGTACTTC. Its protein product is CASSLQGGYEQYF.

This rearrangement joins TRBV6-5 to TRBJ2-1, with 14 bases matching TRBD2. The germline V gene has CDR1 MNHEY and CDR2 SVGAGI. Trimming cost V 6 bases and J 9 bases; bases outside gene matches: 13. The CDR3 sequence is 17 residues long. For the CDR3, the DNA is TGTGCCAGCAGCCCTAACGATGGGACTAGCGGGGGCGGTGAGCAGTTCTTC. This translates into CASSPNDGTSGGGEQFF.

About this clonotype itself: A much larger clone is a single base away; this may be a read error. The J gene is TRBJ2-5, the V gene TRBV7-6, with 9 bases matching TRBD2. CDR3 length: 16 amino acids. The germline V gene encodes CDR1 SGHVS and CDR2 FNYEAQ. CDR3 DNA: TGTGTCAGCAGCTTAGTAGCGGGGGCCCAACGGGAGACCCAGTACTTC. It codes for CVSSLVAGAQRETQYF.

The chain links TRBV7-2 to TRBJ2-3; D unclear. V lost 5 bases and J 3 bases, leaving 18 bases between the germline ends. The CDR3 is made up of 16 amino acids. The V gene's germline CDR1 is SGHTA and CDR2 FQGNSA. This chain's CDR3 is CASSLLTQTPTDTQYF. CDR3 DNA sequence: TGTGCCAGCAGCCTCCTGACCCAGACGCCGACAGATACGCAGTATTTT.

This clonotype was recorded at least ten times. The rearrangement links TRBV12-3 or TRBV12-4 to TRBJ2-5; weak D call: TRBD1 (5 bases). This CDR3 contains 13 residues. Trimming removed 1 base from V and 7 bases from J, with 10 bases in between. In nucleotides, the CDR3 is TGTGCCAGCAGTTTAGGCAGGGTGGGGACCCAGTACTTC. Its protein is CASSLGRVGTQYF.

This clonotype was detected many times. The chain combines TRBV7-2 with TRBJ2-5, with 12 bases aligning to TRBD2. The V gene's germline CDR1 is SGHTA and CDR2 FQGNSA. This CDR3 is 17 amino acids long. V was clipped by 5 bases and J by 0 bases; unmatched bases: 7. This CDR3 is CASSRRLAGGYQETQYF. CDR3 sequence (DNA): TGTGCCAGCAGCCGGAGGCTAGCGGGGGGGTACCAAGAGACCCAGTACTTC. Based on the CDR3 plus reference TRBV7-2 and TRBJ2-5, the full variable domain is GAGVSQSPSNKVTEKGKDVELRCDPISGHTALYWYRQSLGQGLEFLIYFQGNSAPDKSGLPSDRFSAERTGGSVSTLTIQRTQQEDSAVYLCASSRRLAGGYQETQYFGPGTRLLVL.

V gene TRBV28 combines with J gene TRBJ1-6, with 8 bases identical to TRBD1. The CDR3 extends over 14 amino acids. J was trimmed by 6 bases and V by 8 bases; bases with no gene match: 6. Looked up from germline, CDR1 is MDHEN and CDR2 is SYDVKM. The CDR3, as DNA: TGTGCCAGCTACCGGGACAGGAGTAATTCACCCCTCCACTTT. This translates into CASYRDRSNSPLHF. Using reference TRBV28 and TRBJ1-6 for the parts outside the CDR3, the full variable domain is DVKVTQSSRYLVKRTGEKVFLECVQDMDHENMFWYRQDPGLGLRLIYFSYDVKMKEKGDIPEGYSVSREKKERFSLILESASTNQTSMYLCASYRDRSNSPLHFGNGTRLTVT.

The rearrangement joins TRBV4-3 to TRBJ1-3; D uncertain. V shed 1 base and J shed 4 bases, with 26 bases lying between them. The germline gives CDR1 LGHNA, CDR2 YSLEER. CDR3 size: 20 residues. The CDR3: CASSQVDLRQTLLWGNTIYF. DNA for the CDR3: TGCGCCAGCAGCCAAGTCGACCTGAGGCAGACGTTGCTCTGGGGAAACACCATATATTTT.

In this sample, this clonotype turned up a few times. The CDR3 protein is CASTDGHTYEQYF. The CDR3 DNA sequence: TGTGCCAGCACTGATGGACACACCTACGAGCAGTACTTC. The chain uses TRBV6-1 and TRBJ2-7, with D possibly being TRBD1 (5 bases). This CDR3 has 13 residues. Trimming removed 7 bases at V and 2 bases at J, with 12 bases between. From germline, CDR1 is MNHNS and CDR2 SASEGT.

J is TRBJ2-7 and V is TRBV5-1, with D uncertain. The V and J ends lost 0 bases and 2 bases respectively, with 9 bases between them. CDR1 is SGHRS and CDR2 is YFSETQ in the germline V gene. The CDR3 is 14 residues long. The CDR3, as DNA: TGCGCCAGCAGCTTGGAGGCCAGTCCCTACGAGCAGTACGTC. It codes for CASSLEASPYEQYV.

This clonotype was seen a handful of times. The rearrangement uses TRBV6-4 and TRBJ2-3; 13 bases are a match to TRBD2. The CDR3 loop spans 17 amino acids. Germline values: CDR1 MRHNA, CDR2 SNTAGT. V gave up 0 bases and J gave up 4 bases; unmatched junction bases: 4. The CDR3 DNA follows: TGTGCCAGCAGTGACTCGCCCGGGACTAGCGGGGCAGATACGCAGTATTTT. Translating gives CASSDSPGTSGADTQYF.

This clonotype has more than one count but fewer than ten. The chain carries TRBV12-3 or TRBV12-4 and TRBJ1-1; D is possibly TRBD1 (5 bases). The CDR3 is 15 residues long. V was trimmed by 5 bases and J by 7 bases, leaving 20 bases between them. For the CDR3, the DNA is TGTGCCAGCAGTCCCTCCGGACACCGCCGGGGTGAAGCTTTCTTT. This codes for CASSPSGHRRGEAFF.

The sample holds a few counts of this clonotype. V gene TRBV2 combines with J gene TRBJ1-2; tentatively, D is TRBD1 (6 bases). V was shortened by 10 bases and J by 6 bases, with 15 bases between the two germline ends. Germline V CDR1 and CDR2: SNHLY, FYNNEI. This CDR3 spans 12 amino acids. CDR3 DNA sequence: TGTGCCATCCTAAAGGGGGGGGATGGCTACACCTTC. Translating it yields CAILKGGDGYTF.

This clonotype has only a few counts. This chain uses TRBV7-9 with TRBJ2-7; perhaps TRBD2 as D (6 bases). The CDR3 is made up of 14 amino acids. Germline V lookup: CDR1 SEHNR, CDR2 FQNEAQ (reference sequence). The ends were cut back, 9 bases at V and 2 bases at J, with 17 bases in the middle. The CDR3: CASSLRDLAYEQYF. In nucleotides, the CDR3 is TGTGCCAGTAGCCTACGGGACTTGGCCTACGAGCAGTACTTC.